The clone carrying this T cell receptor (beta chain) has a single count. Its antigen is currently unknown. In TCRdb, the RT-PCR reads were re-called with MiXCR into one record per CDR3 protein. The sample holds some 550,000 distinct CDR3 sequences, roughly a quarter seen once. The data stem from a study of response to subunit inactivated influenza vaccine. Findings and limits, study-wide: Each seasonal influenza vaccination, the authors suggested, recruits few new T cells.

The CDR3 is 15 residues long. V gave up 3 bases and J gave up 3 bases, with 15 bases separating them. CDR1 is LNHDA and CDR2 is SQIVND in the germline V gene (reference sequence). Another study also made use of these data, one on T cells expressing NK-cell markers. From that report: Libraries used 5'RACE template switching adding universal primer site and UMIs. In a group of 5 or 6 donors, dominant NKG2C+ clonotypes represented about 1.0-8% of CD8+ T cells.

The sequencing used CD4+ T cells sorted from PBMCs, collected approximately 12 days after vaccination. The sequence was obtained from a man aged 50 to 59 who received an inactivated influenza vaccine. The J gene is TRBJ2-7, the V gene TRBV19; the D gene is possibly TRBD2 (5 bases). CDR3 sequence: CASSIRADFYYEQYF. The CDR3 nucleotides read TGTGCCAGTAGTATCCGGGCGGACTTCTACTACGAGCAGTACTTC. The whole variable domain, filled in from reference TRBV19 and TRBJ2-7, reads DGGITQSPKYLFRKEGQNVTLSCEQNLNHDAMYWYRQDPGQGLRLIYYSQIVNDFQKGDIAEGYSVSREKKESFPLTVTSAQKNPTAFYLCASSIRADFYYEQYFGPGTRLTVT.